Listed below are T cell receptor beta chains from one sample, sequenced in a study of T cell responses to AZD1222 COVID-19 vaccine. Libraries were prepared by immunoSEQ multiplex PCR; TCRdb keeps only in-frame clonotypes and omits some of them. The repertoire holds approximately 140,000 clones, with 85% to 95% as singletons. The sample consisted of peripheral blood, taken on day 0 of AZD1222 vaccination. These receptors were collected from an adult in good health. CDR3s include the opening cysteine and the closing phenylalanine or tryptophan. A D gene is named only where the DNA matches it firmly. Rows give clone size only sometimes, using once, few, many, or a class for an expanded clone.

V,J,D,size,DNA,CDR3
TRBV7-8,TRBJ1-1,.,.,TGTGCCAGCAGCTTAGGGACAACCACTGAAGCTTTCTTT,CASSLGTTTEAFF
TRBV2,TRBJ1-6,TRBD1,.,TGTGCCACAAGACCGACAGGGAATAATTCACCCCTCCACTTT,CATRPTGNNSPLHF
TRBV4-2,TRBJ1-1,TRBD1,once,TGTGCCAGCAGCCAGGGACAGGGGGAAGTTACTGAAGCTTTCTTT,CASSQGQGEVTEAFF
TRBV27,TRBJ1-2,.,.,TGTGCCAGCAGTTCCCGTGAAGGCCCTAACTATGGCTACACCTTC,CASSSREGPNYGYTF
TRBV19,TRBJ2-2,.,.,TGTGCCAGTATGAGGATGGACCGGGACACCGGGGAGCTGTTTTTT,CASMRMDRDTGELFF
TRBV3-1/TRBV3-2,TRBJ1-2,TRBD1,.,TGTGCCAGCAGCCAGACAGGGAGGTATGGCTACACCTTC,CASSQTGRYGYTF
TRBV29-1,TRBJ2-1,TRBD1,.,TGCAGCGGTACAGGGGGAACCTACAATGAGCAGTTCTTC,CSGTGGTYNEQFF
TRBV7-3,TRBJ2-1,TRBD2,.,TGTGCCAGCAGACTAGGGACTAGCGGCAACAATGAGCAGTTCTTC,CASRLGTSGNNEQFF
TRBV6-4,TRBJ2-5,TRBD2,few,TGTGCCAGCAGTTCGACTAGCGGGAGCCAAGAGACCCAGTACTTC,CASSSTSGSQETQYF
TRBV10-3,TRBJ2-5,TRBD1,.,TGTGCCATCAGTCCTACGGACAGGTTGCTTCCGTACCAAGAGACCCAGTACTTC,CAISPTDRLLPYQETQYF
TRBV28,TRBJ1-5,TRBD1,.,TGTGCCAGCAAAAGACAGGGATTTCAGCCCCAGCATTTT,CASKRQGFQPQHF
TRBV18,TRBJ1-1,.,once,TGTGCCAGCTCACCAATCTCGGGGAACACTGAAGCTTTCTTT,CASSPISGNTEAFF
TRBV3-1/TRBV3-2,TRBJ1-1,.,.,TGTGCCAGCAGCCAAGTTACAGGGTACACTGAAGCTTTCTTT,CASSQVTGYTEAFF
TRBV7-8,TRBJ2-5,.,.,TGTGCCAGCAGCTTTTTGCCTACAGGGCCGCGGGAGACCCAGTACTTC,CASSFLPTGPRETQYF
TRBV24-1,TRBJ1-4,.,.,TGTGCCACCATGAGAATGAAAGGACAGTGGTCTTTTTTT,CATMRMKGQWSFF
TRBV5-8,TRBJ1-4,.,.,TGTGCCAGCAGCTCCAGGACAGTTAGTGAAAAACTGTTTTTT,CASSSRTVSEKLFF
TRBV6-5,TRBJ1-1,.,.,TGTGCCAGCAGCCCGGCAATGAACACTGAAGCTTTCTTT,CASSPAMNTEAFF
TRBV24-1,TRBJ2-3,TRBD2,.,TGTGCCACCAGTGACTCCACTACGACTAGCGGGAGGACAGATACGCAGTATTTT,CATSDSTTTSGRTDTQYF
TRBV2,TRBJ2-1,.,.,TGTGCCAGCGAATGGGGAGGACCCCCCTACAATGAGCAGTTCTTC,CASEWGGPPYNEQFF
TRBV9,TRBJ1-3,.,.,TGTGCCAGCAGCGTAAATTTATTGGTGGGGCGAGAAGGAAACACCATATATTTT,CASSVNLLVGREGNTIYF
TRBV6-1,TRBJ2-6,.,.,TGTGCCAGCAGTGAAGTCAGCGTTTTTGGCTCTGGGGCCAACGTCCTGACTTTC,CASSEVSVFGSGANVLTF
TRBV4-1,TRBJ1-3,.,.,TGCGCCAGCAGCCGATCCTCGGGGGCTGGAAACACCATATATTTT,CASSRSSGAGNTIYF
TRBV7-2,TRBJ2-3,TRBD2,.,TGTGCCAGCAGCCAGCTAGCGGGAGGCACAGATACGCAGTATTTT,CASSQLAGGTDTQYF
TRBV6-1,TRBJ1-2,TRBD1,.,TGTGCCAGCAGTGATATGCGGACAGGGCATGGCTACACCTTC,CASSDMRTGHGYTF
TRBV5-1,TRBJ2-3,.,.,TGCGCCAGCAGCTTCGGAGGTTTAGGGGGCACAGATACGCAGTATTTT,CASSFGGLGGTDTQYF
TRBV9,TRBJ2-5,TRBD2,.,TGTGCCAGCAGCCGCATGCGAGCGGGAGGAGGAGAGACCCAGTACTTC,CASSRMRAGGGETQYF
TRBV6-5,TRBJ2-3,.,.,TGTGCCAGCAGTTACTCGTGGAGCCTTGGCACAGATACGCAGTATTTT,CASSYSWSLGTDTQYF
TRBV19,TRBJ2-2,.,.,TGTGCCAGTATGGGGCAGAACACCGGGGAGCTGTTTTTT,CASMGQNTGELFF
TRBV3-1/TRBV3-2,TRBJ2-3,TRBD2,once,TGTGCCAGCAGCCAACTAAGCGGGAGTGGTACAGATACGCAGTATTTT,CASSQLSGSGTDTQYF
TRBV3-1/TRBV3-2,TRBJ2-3,.,.,TGTGCCAGCAGCCAAGGCTGGAGGCAGTCTAGCACAGATACGCAGTATTTT,CASSQGWRQSSTDTQYF
TRBV7-9,TRBJ2-3,.,.,TGTGCCAGCAGCCCCCCAAGGGGGGGTACCGATACGCAGTATTTT,CASSPPRGGTDTQYF
TRBV28,TRBJ1-5,.,once,TGTGCCAGCTCCGCGGGGGGTCAGCCCCAGCATTTT,CASSAGGQPQHF
TRBV7-9,TRBJ1-6,.,.,TGTGCCAGCAGTACAACGACAGCGTCCCCTTATAATTCACCCCTCCACTTT,CASSTTTASPYNSPLHF
TRBV6-5,TRBJ1-2,TRBD1,.,TGTGCCAGCAGGGAGGGACAGGGGGCTAACTATGGCTACACCTTC,CASREGQGANYGYTF
TRBV6-5,TRBJ1-2,.,once,TGTGCCAGCATCCAGTCAATGGTCTCCGGGTATGGCTACACCTTC,CASIQSMVSGYGYTF
TRBV6-5,TRBJ1-4,.,.,TGTGCCAGCAGGCCGCGGGTGGTTGAAAAACTGTTTTTT,CASRPRVVEKLFF
TRBV4-1,TRBJ2-1,TRBD2,.,TGCGCCACTTCAACTTCCGGGCTAGCGGGGGGAAGAGAGCAGTTCTTC,CATSTSGLAGGREQFF
TRBV7-2,TRBJ2-6,.,.,TGTGCCAGCAGCCCCACCGTGAGGCTTGGGGCCAACGTCCTGACTTTC,CASSPTVRLGANVLTF
TRBV27,TRBJ2-5,.,.,TGTGCCAGCAGTTTCCGGACCCAAGAGACCCAGTACTTC,CASSFRTQETQYF
TRBV7-9,TRBJ1-1,TRBD1,.,TGTGCCAGCAGCTTAGGAGGGACAGGGAGTGCTTTCTTT,CASSLGGTGSAFF